This record concerns one T cell receptor beta chain sequence. What it binds is unknown. The data originate from a study of cytomegalovirus exposure and HLA in healthy donors. Turning to the study itself: A later analysis reported the same platform for the 90 to 150 validation repertoires and the roughly 700 first-cohort repertoires.

Study-level findings and limits: The classifier reportedly diagnosed cytomegalovirus status with high sensitivity and specificity.

Generated by immunoSEQ multiplex PCR, the TCRdb table keeps only in-frame clones and is missing some. In the table there are about 250,000 clones, roughly 87% of which are singletons. This TCR was sampled from a man aged 18 to 35 in good health and CMV-seropositive. The sequencing sample was made of PBMCs.

Here the CDR3 reads CASSQVFQEMTYGYTF. CDR3 coding DNA: TGCGCCAGCAGCCAAGTTTTCCAGGAAATGACCTATGGCTACACCTTC. The genes are TRBV4-1 and TRBJ1-2; no firm D call. Trimming cost V 1 base and J 4 bases, with 16 bases left between them. The CDR3 is made up of 16 amino acids. Germline CDR1 MGHRA, CDR2 YSYEKL.